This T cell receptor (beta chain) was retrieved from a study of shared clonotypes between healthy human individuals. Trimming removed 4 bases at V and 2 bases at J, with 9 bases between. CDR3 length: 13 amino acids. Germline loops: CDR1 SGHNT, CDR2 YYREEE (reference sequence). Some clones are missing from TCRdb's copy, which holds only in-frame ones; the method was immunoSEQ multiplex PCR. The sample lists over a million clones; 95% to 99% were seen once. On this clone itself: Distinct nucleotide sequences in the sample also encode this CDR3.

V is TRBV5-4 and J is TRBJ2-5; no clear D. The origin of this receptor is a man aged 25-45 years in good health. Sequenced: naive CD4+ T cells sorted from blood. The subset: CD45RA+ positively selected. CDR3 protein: CASSRTVQETQYF. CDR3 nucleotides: TGTGCCAGCAGCCGGACGGTGCAAGAGACCCAGTACTTC.